These 8 T cell receptor beta chains originate from one sample sequenced in a study of blood T cell repertoires in COVID-19. The data were produced by immunoSEQ multiplex PCR, yet TCRdb's version contains in-frame clones alone and is incomplete. The sample gives roughly 180,000 clones, more than 75% of which show up once; roughly 8.7% is in the top ten. Source material: peripheral blood. Receptors were obtained from a woman aged 45 to 65 with active or convalescent COVID-19.

The CDR3 sequence is CASSFDRSTDTQYF. In DNA form, the CDR3 reads TGTGCCAGCAGCTTTGACAGAAGCACAGATACGCAGTATTTT. This chain joins TRBV7-2 and TRBJ2-3; D may be TRBD1 (5 bases). The CDR3 is 14 amino acids. The germline V gene has CDR1 SGHTA and CDR2 FQGNSA. Trimming removed 3 bases at V and 0 bases at J, with 7 bases between.

This chain links TRBV19 with TRBJ2-1; 11 bases match TRBD1. V lost 3 bases and J lost 6; bases outside the gene matches: 7. Germline-derived CDR1 and CDR2 are LNHDA and SQIVND (reference sequence). CDR3 length: 16 residues. In DNA form, the CDR3 reads TGTGCCAGTAGTATTTTTCCGGGACAGGGGGTCAATGAGCAGTTCTTC. It yields the protein CASSIFPGQGVNEQFF.

The rearrangement joins TRBV2 to TRBJ2-7, with D perhaps matching TRBD2 (6 bases). Trimming stripped 7 bases from V and 1 base from J, with 14 bases between. The germline V gene encodes CDR1 SNHLY and CDR2 FYNNEI. The CDR3 has 14 amino acids. CDR3 residues: CASNPGLPSYEQYF. DNA of the CDR3: TGTGCCAGCAATCCAGGACTACCGTCCTACGAGCAGTACTTC.

This clone was observed once. This chain connects TRBV7-2 to TRBJ2-7, with 14 bases fitting TRBD2. CDR1 is SGHTA and CDR2 is FQGNSA in the germline V gene. The CDR3 is made up of 15 amino acids. Germline trimming cut 3 bases from V and 6 bases from J; bases unmatched to any gene: 4. CDR3: CASSLTSGGVGEQYF. The CDR3 DNA reads as TGTGCCAGCAGCTTGACTAGCGGGGGGGTCGGCGAGCAGTACTTC.

The chain has TRBV7-9 and TRBJ1-2; tentative D call: TRBD1 (6 bases). The length of the CDR3 is 13 residues. Germline V gives CDR1 SEHNR, CDR2 FQNEAQ (reference sequence). V gave up 10 bases and J gave up 2 bases, with 14 bases separating them. This chain's CDR3 is CATQGQSNYGYTF. CDR3 DNA sequence: TGTGCCACCCAAGGACAGTCGAACTATGGCTACACCTTC.

The chain is built from TRBV6-6 and TRBJ1-1; 8 positions match TRBD1. Germline trimming cut 4 bases from V and 1 base from J; bases unmatched to any gene: 8. There are 16 residues in the CDR3. Germline V gives CDR1 MNHNY, CDR2 SVGAGI (reference sequence). This CDR3 is CASSLDRVMGNTEAFF. In DNA form, the CDR3 reads TGTGCCAGCAGTTTGGACAGGGTGATGGGGAACACTGAAGCTTTCTTT.

V is TRBV24-1 and J is TRBJ2-3; tentative D call: TRBD1 (5 bases). The CDR3 length is 17 residues. V was pared by 5 bases and J by 0 bases, with 17 bases between. The germline gives CDR1 KGHDR, CDR2 SFDVKD. CDR3 coding DNA: TGTGCCACCAGTGGGGGCCCCAGCCCGCCTAGCACAGATACGCAGTATTTT. Translated, it gives CATSGGPSPPSTDTQYF.

CDR3 nucleotide sequence: TGTGCCAGTAGTACAACTAGCGGGGGGTTCCGATCGGGCGAGCAGTACTTC. Translating gives CASSTTSGGFRSGEQYF. The rearrangement joins TRBV19 to TRBJ2-7, with 12 nucleotides matching TRBD2. CDR1 and CDR2 from the germline V gene are LNHDA and SQIVND (reference sequence). V lost 4 bases to trimming and J lost 6 bases; unmatched junction nucleotides: 13. The length of the CDR3 is 17 residues.